These 27 T cell receptor beta chains were sequenced from one sample in a study of blood T cell repertoires in COVID-19. TCRdb keeps only in-frame clones here, not all; method: immunoSEQ multiplex PCR. The table has fewer than 400,000 clones, more than 75% seen once; the top ten hold under 3%. Sequenced: peripheral blood. All receptors come from a human donor in a cohort sampled during active COVID-19.

The V and J genes are TRBV19 and TRBJ1-2; 10 bases align to TRBD1. The germline gives CDR1 LNHDA, CDR2 SQIVND (reference sequence). The CDR3 contains 16 residues. The V segment lost 7 bases and the J segment 3 bases; nucleotides outside the gene matches: 11. The CDR3 protein is CASTVLDRGRDYGYTF. The CDR3 DNA reads TGTGCCAGTACCGTATTAGACAGGGGGCGCGACTATGGCTACACCTTC.

J is TRBJ2-7 and V is TRBV4-1; TRBD2 agrees at 7 bases. V dropped 2 bases and J dropped 2; count of bases not matched to a gene: 3. The CDR3 runs to 14 residues. CDR1 and CDR2 (germline): MGHRA, YSYEKL. The chain's CDR3 is CASSQREGTYEQYF. The CDR3, as DNA: TGCGCCAGCAGCCAAAGGGAGGGAACCTACGAGCAGTACTTC.

DNA of the CDR3: TGTGCCAGCAGTTACTCGATGCAGGGGGCTCAAGGCTACACCTTC. Residues: CASSYSMQGAQGYTF. The chain uses TRBV6-5 and TRBJ1-2; TRBD1 matches at 8 bases. This CDR3 region has 15 residues. V was pared by 0 bases and J by 8 bases, with 8 bases of the junction left unmatched. Germline values: CDR1 MNHEY, CDR2 SVGAGI.

The V and J genes are TRBV27 and TRBJ1-5, with TRBD1 matching over 7 bases. CDR1 and CDR2 (germline): MNHEY, SMNVEV (reference sequence). The CDR3 length is 15 residues. The ends lost 4 bases at V and 3 bases at J; junction bases unmatched: 6. Here the CDR3 DNA reads TGTGCCAGCAGTTCATACGGGACAGACAATCAGCCCCAGCATTTT. It yields the protein CASSSYGTDNQPQHF.

The chain combines TRBV30 with TRBJ1-2; no reliable D call. This CDR3 contains 15 residues. Germline loops: CDR1 GTSNPN, CDR2 SVGIG (reference sequence). Trimming left V 0 bases short and J 0 bases short, with 11 bases between. CDR3 region: CAWSVRLLPNYGYTF. The CDR3 DNA is TGTGCCTGGAGTGTACGCCTACTTCCTAACTATGGCTACACCTTC.

The CDR3 region is CASSLGGANTEAFF. The CDR3 nucleotides are TGTGCCAGCAGCTTAGGGGGAGCCAACACTGAAGCTTTCTTT. The rearrangement uses TRBV7-9 and TRBJ1-1; D call uncertain. Trimming stripped 1 base from V and 2 bases from J, with 8 bases between. CDR1 is SEHNR and CDR2 is FQNEAQ in the germline V gene (reference sequence). The CDR3 runs 14 residues.

In regard to this clone: Other nucleotide sequences in the sample specify the same CDR3. The rearrangement links TRBV4-1 to TRBJ2-2, with 9 bases fitting TRBD2. Germline lookup yields CDR1 MGHRA and CDR2 YSYEKL. Trimming cost V 1 base and J 1 base; bases outside gene matches: 1. The CDR3 runs 16 residues. DNA for the CDR3: TGCGCCAGCAGCCAAGGACTAGCGGAGAACACCGGGGAGCTGTTTTTT. Translated, it gives CASSQGLAENTGELFF.

The V gene is TRBV7-2, the J gene TRBJ1-6; D is undetermined. This CDR3 region has 16 residues. The V gene lost 5 bases and the J gene lost 0 bases, with 11 bases spanning the gap. Germline assignment: CDR1 SGHTA and CDR2 FQGNSA. The CDR3 loop reads CASSQRAGSYNSPLHF. The CDR3 DNA reads as TGTGCCAGCAGCCAACGGGCGGGCTCCTATAATTCACCCCTCCACTTT.

The rearrangement uses TRBV28 and TRBJ2-3; 7 bases match TRBD2. Germline V gene sequence: CDR1 MDHEN, CDR2 SYDVKM. V shed 5 bases, J shed 2 bases, and the junction held 10 bases outside the gene matches. The CDR3 sequence is 16 residues long. The CDR3 DNA follows: TGTGCCAGCAGTCCCCCGGGTAGCGGGTCCACAGATACGCAGTATTTT. This codes for CASSPPGSGSTDTQYF.

The gene calls are TRBV7-8 and TRBJ2-1; no reliable D call. Germline lookup yields CDR1 SGHVS and CDR2 FQNEAQ. The CDR3 loop spans 15 amino acids. The germline V and J ends were trimmed by 0 bases and 7 bases, with 13 bases remaining between them. CDR3 nucleotides: TGTGCCAGCAGCTTAGCGCCGCGAGGTACGAATGAGCAGTTCTTC. This sequence encodes CASSLAPRGTNEQFF.

This chain uses TRBV5-4 with TRBJ2-6, with 7 bases that match TRBD1. The length of the CDR3 is 15 residues. Losses at the gene ends were 3 bases for V and 1 base for J; bases not matched to a gene: 1. Germline assignment: CDR1 SGHNT and CDR2 YYREEE (reference sequence). Here the CDR3 reads CASSSTGSGANVLTF. Here the CDR3 DNA reads TGTGCCAGCAGCTCGACAGGGTCTGGGGCCAACGTCCTGACTTTC.

CDR3 sequence (DNA): TGTGCCAGCATTCTGGCGGGGACGAATGAAAAACTGTTTTTT. Translation: CASILAGTNEKLFF. The chain carries TRBV16 and TRBJ1-4, with D possibly being TRBD1 (5 bases). In germline, CDR1 is KGHSY, CDR2 FQNENV. CDR3 length: 14 residues. V was trimmed by 7 bases and J by 5 bases, leaving 14 bases between them.

The chain couples TRBV5-1 to TRBJ2-1; 11 bases agree with TRBD2. From germline, CDR1 is SGHRS and CDR2 YFSETQ. The CDR3 has 18 residues. V lost 0 bases, J lost 2 bases, and 7 bases stayed unmatched. The CDR3, as DNA: TGCGCCAGCAGCTTGGTGGCGGTAGCGGGAGGGGCCTACAATGAGCAGTTCTTC. It codes for CASSLVAVAGGAYNEQFF.

The chain is built from TRBV15 and TRBJ2-1; unclear D gene. There are 13 residues in the CDR3. Germline V gives CDR1 LNHNV, CDR2 YYDKDF (reference sequence). V was trimmed by 7 bases and J by 10 bases, leaving 17 bases between them. CDR3 DNA sequence: TGTGCCACCAACCTGCGAGCAAGCGCCGAGCAGTTCTTC. It is translated as CATNLRASAEQFF.

V usage is TRBV4-1 and J usage is TRBJ2-1, with 8 bases identical to TRBD1. This CDR3 has 13 residues. The ends lost 5 bases at V and 9 bases at J; junction bases unmatched: 6. CDR1 and CDR2 (germline): MGHRA, YSYEKL. The CDR3 region has the DNA TGCGCCAGCAGCGGAAGGACAGGGATTGAGCAGTTCTTC. Its protein is CASSGRTGIEQFF.

This chain uses TRBV30 with TRBJ2-5; 12 bases line up with TRBD2. The CDR3 consists of 14 residues. Germline V lookup: CDR1 GTSNPN, CDR2 SVGIG (reference sequence). The V segment lost 4 bases and the J segment 4 bases; nucleotides outside the gene matches: 4. The CDR3 here is CAWTLTSGGETQYF. The CDR3 DNA reads TGTGCCTGGACCTTGACTAGCGGGGGAGAGACCCAGTACTTC. Variable domain in full (rest from reference TRBV30 and TRBJ2-5): SQTIHQWPATLVQPVGSPLSLECTVEGTSNPNLYWYRQAAGRGLQLLFYSVGIGQISSEVPQNLSASRPQDRQFILSSKKLLLSDSGFYLCAWTLTSGGETQYFGPGTRLLVL.

This clone occurred once. The chain joins TRBV2 to TRBJ1-1, with D possibly matching TRBD1 (5 bases). This CDR3 has 13 residues. Trimming cost V 6 bases and J 0 bases, with 8 bases left between them. Germline CDR1 is SNHLY and CDR2 is FYNNEI. CDR3 amino acids: CASRDRLNTEAFF. The CDR3 nucleotides are TGTGCCAGCAGAGACAGACTGAACACTGAAGCTTTCTTT.

The genes are TRBV7-3 and TRBJ2-2; tentative D call: TRBD2 (7 bases). The V gene's germline CDR1 is SGHTA and CDR2 FQGTGA. There are 19 residues in the CDR3. The V end lost 5 bases, the J end lost 1 base, and 23 bases lay between the germline ends. CDR3 residues: CASSQDGRDTGLNTGELFF. DNA for the CDR3: TGTGCCAGCAGCCAAGATGGGAGGGACACCGGATTGAACACCGGGGAGCTGTTTTTT.

This chain uses TRBV6-1 with TRBJ2-7; 10 nucleotides match TRBD2. CDR3 length: 15 residues. With V trimmed by 3 bases and J by 2 bases, 4 bases remained unmatched. Germline-derived CDR1 and CDR2 are MNHNS and SASEGT. CDR3 residues: CASSESGRAAYEQYF. The DNA for the CDR3 is TGTGCCAGCAGTGAGAGCGGGAGGGCAGCCTACGAGCAGTACTTC.

The chain combines TRBV10-3 with TRBJ2-7; D may be TRBD2 (5 bases). The CDR3 is made up of 15 amino acids. CDR1 is ENHRY and CDR2 is SYGVKD in the germline V gene. Trimming removed 6 bases at V and 5 bases at J, with 20 bases between. This chain's CDR3 is CAISPSEIRGHEQYF. DNA for the CDR3: TGTGCCATCAGCCCCTCGGAAATACGGGGTCACGAGCAGTACTTC.

The V gene is TRBV5-1, the J gene TRBJ2-1; tentatively, D is TRBD2 (6 bases). Germline V lookup: CDR1 SGHRS, CDR2 YFSETQ. With 1 base removed from V and 5 bases from J, the gap between germline ends came to 13 bases. The CDR3 sequence is 15 residues long. The CDR3 loop reads CASSLSGGSDNEQFF. DNA for the CDR3: TGCGCCAGCAGCTTGAGTGGGGGGTCAGACAATGAGCAGTTCTTC.

V usage is TRBV2 and J usage is TRBJ2-1; 10 bases match TRBD2. Germline V lookup: CDR1 SNHLY, CDR2 FYNNEI. The V gene end was trimmed by 4 bases and the J gene end by 10 bases; junction bases not matched to a gene: 7. The CDR3 sequence is 14 residues long. The CDR3 DNA reads TGTGCCAGCAGTGCCGATAGGACTAGCGGAGAGCAGTTCTTC. It codes for CASSADRTSGEQFF.

This chain connects TRBV5-1 to TRBJ2-6; D might be TRBD2 (5 bases). The V end lost 0 bases, the J end lost 2 bases, and 21 bases lay between the germline ends. Per germline, CDR1 SGHRS and CDR2 YFSETQ. The CDR3 spans 20 residues. As DNA, the CDR3 is TGCGCCAGCAGCTTGGCCGGTCTTCTCCGGGGATCGCCTGGGGCCAACGTCCTGACTTTC. This sequence encodes CASSLAGLLRGSPGANVLTF.

The V gene is TRBV24-1, the J gene TRBJ2-1, with TRBD2 matching over 11 bases. Germline V gene lookup returns CDR1 KGHDR and CDR2 SFDVKD. The CDR3 is 19 residues long. The V segment lost 7 bases and the J segment 1 base; nucleotides outside the gene matches: 14. The CDR3 nucleotides read TGTGCCACCAGGACGACTAGCGGGAAACCCGATTATTCCTACAATGAGCAGTTCTTC. It codes for CATRTTSGKPDYSYNEQFF.

The chain has TRBV9 and TRBJ2-5; TRBD2 matches at 14 bases. The V gene end was trimmed by 0 bases and the J gene end by 2 bases; junction bases not matched to a gene: 3. The CDR3 is 17 residues long. Per germline, CDR1 SGDLS and CDR2 YYNGEE. The DNA for the CDR3 is TGTGCCAGCAGCGTAGGACTAGCGGGGGGGCCGCAAGAGACCCAGTACTTC. It specifies CASSVGLAGGPQETQYF.

The rearrangement joins TRBV6-1 to TRBJ2-5; possible D gene TRBD2, 6 bases. V was shortened by 0 bases and J by 6 bases, with 14 bases between the two germline ends. Germline assignment: CDR1 MNHNS and CDR2 SASEGT. The CDR3 has 15 residues. DNA for the CDR3: TGTGCCAGCAGTGAAGCCGCCCTGGGGGGACAGACCCAGTACTTC. This sequence encodes CASSEAALGGQTQYF.

V usage is TRBV28 and J usage is TRBJ1-2; no clear D. The CDR3 extends over 14 amino acids. V was pared by 1 base and J by 1 base, with 7 bases between. Germline-derived CDR1 and CDR2 are MDHEN and SYDVKM. CDR3 in DNA: TGTGCCAGCAGTTTATTGGGCAATAACTATGGCTACACCTTC. Translating it yields CASSLLGNNYGYTF.